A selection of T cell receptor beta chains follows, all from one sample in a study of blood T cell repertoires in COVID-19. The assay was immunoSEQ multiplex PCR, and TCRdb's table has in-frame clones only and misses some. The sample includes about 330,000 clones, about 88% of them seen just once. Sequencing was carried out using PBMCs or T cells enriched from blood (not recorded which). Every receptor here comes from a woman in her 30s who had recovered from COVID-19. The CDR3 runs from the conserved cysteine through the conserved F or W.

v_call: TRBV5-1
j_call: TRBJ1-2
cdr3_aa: CASRHPIYGYTF

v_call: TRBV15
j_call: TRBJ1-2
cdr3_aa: CATSRRDSWDGYTF

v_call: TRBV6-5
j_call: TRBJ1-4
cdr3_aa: CASSYTRTGSEKLFF

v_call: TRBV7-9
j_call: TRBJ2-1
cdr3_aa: CASSLVSSQGSDEQFF

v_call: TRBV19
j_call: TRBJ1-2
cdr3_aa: CASSPEGPYGYTF

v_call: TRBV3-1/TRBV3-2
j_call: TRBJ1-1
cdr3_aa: CASSPQGQGAFSEAFF

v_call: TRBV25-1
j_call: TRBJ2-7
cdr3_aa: CASSEPRDRGYEQYF

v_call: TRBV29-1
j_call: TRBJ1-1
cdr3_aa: CSSRTGRTEAFF

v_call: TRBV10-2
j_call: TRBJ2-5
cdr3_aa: CASSERRGGGQTQYF

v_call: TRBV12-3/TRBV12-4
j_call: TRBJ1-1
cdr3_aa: CASRGTGAEAFF

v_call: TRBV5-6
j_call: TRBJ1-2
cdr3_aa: CASSLGRRTGGSYGYTF

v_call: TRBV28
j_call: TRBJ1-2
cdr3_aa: CASSLRYGYTF

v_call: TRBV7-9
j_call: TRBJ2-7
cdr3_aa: CASSPDVRVGEQYF

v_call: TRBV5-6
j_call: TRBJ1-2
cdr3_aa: CASSSRTGNYGYTF

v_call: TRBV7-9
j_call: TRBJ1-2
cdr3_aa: CASSLEGSGQSANYGYTF

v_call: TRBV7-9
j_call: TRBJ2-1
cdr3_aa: CASSFSSDRDNEQFF

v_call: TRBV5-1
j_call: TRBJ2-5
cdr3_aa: CASTNRDPREETQYF

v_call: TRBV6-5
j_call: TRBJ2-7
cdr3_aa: CASSYEGQDYEQYF

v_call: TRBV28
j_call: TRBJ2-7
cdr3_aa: CASTHLTRSYEQYF

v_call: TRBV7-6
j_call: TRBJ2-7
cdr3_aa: CASSLIDDRSYEQYF

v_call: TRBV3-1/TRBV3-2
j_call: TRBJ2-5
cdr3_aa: CASSQGLAGVETQYF

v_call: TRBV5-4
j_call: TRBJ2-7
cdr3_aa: CASSVLSSYEQYF

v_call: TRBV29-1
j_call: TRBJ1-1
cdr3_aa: CSAVDRFKNTEAFF

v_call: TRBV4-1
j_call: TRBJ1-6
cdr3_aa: CASSQDTGENHNSPLHF

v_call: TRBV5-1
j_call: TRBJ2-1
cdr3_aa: CASSLVRQGAYEQFF

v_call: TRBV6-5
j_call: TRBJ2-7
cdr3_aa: CASSYDSINEQYF

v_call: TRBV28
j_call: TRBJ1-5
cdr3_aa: CASTTTGPNYSNQPQHF

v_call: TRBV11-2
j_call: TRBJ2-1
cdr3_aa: CASSPRGTSGNEQFF

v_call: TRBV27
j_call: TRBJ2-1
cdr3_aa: CASSWLDEQFF